This entry describes one T cell receptor beta chain. Its cognate antigen is unknown. The sample is drawn from a study of T cells in narcolepsy. General study findings and limits: HCRT-specific and TRIB2-specific autoreactive clonotypes appeared among same-patient CSF and blood CD4+ clonotypes. Autoreactive clonotypes reportedly recurred in blood of same and different patients, not controls.

Some clones are missing from TCRdb's copy, which holds only in-frame ones; the method was immunoSEQ multiplex PCR. The sample gives over 30,000 clones, roughly 88% of which show up once; roughly 1.6% is in the top ten. The CDR3 extends over 13 amino acids. Germline CDR1 reads SGHNT; CDR2 reads YYREEE (reference sequence). Material: CD45RA- memory CD4+ T cells from PBMCs. The receptor was isolated from a human donor with narcolepsy. The gene calls are TRBV5-4 and TRBJ2-5, with D perhaps matching TRBD1 (5 bases). The J call may be mistaken, given a closer DNA end match to TRBJ2-7. This CDR3 is CASSFQGSYEQYF. DNA for the CDR3: TGTGCCAGCAGCTTCCAGGGCTCCTACGAGCAGTACTTC.